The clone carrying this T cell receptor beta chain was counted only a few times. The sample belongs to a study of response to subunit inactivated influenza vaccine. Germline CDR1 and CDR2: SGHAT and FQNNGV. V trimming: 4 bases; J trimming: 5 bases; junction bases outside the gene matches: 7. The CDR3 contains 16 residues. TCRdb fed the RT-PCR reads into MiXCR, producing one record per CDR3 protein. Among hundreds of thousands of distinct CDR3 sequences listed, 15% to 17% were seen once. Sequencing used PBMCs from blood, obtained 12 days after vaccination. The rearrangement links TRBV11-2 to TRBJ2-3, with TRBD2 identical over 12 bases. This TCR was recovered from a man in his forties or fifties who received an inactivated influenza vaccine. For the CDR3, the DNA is TGTGCCAGCAGCTCAAGCCTGGGACTAGCGGGAGATACGCAGTATTTT. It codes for CASSSSLGLAGDTQYF.